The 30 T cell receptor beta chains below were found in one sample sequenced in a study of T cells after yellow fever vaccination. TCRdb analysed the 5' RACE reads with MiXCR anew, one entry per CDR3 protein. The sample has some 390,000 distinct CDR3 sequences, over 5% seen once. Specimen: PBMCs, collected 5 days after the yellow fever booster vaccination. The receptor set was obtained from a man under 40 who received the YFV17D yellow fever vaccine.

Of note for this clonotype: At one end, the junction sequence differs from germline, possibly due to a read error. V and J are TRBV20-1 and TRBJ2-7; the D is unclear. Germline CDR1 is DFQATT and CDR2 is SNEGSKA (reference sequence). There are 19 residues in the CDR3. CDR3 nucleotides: TGCTGTGCTAGAGATCGTTCGCCCCTCAAAATGTCCGACTCCTACGAGCAGTACTTC. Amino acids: CCARDRSPLKMSDSYEQYF.

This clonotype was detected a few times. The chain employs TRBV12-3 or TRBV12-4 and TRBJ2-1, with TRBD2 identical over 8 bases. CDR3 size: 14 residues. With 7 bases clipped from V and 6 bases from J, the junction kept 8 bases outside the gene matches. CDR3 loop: CASKAGARGNEQFF. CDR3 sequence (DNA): TGTGCCAGCAAAGCGGGAGCCCGGGGCAATGAGCAGTTCTTC.

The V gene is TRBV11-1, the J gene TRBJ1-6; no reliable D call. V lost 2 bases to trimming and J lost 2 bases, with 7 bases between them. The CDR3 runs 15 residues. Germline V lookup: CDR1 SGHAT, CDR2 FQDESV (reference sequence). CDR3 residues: CASSLSGTYNSPLHF. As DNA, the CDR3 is TGTGCCAGCAGCTTATCCGGGACCTATAATTCACCCCTCCACTTT. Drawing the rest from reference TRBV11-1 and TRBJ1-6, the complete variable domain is EAEVAQSPRYKITEKSQAVAFWCDPISGHATLYWYRQILGQGPELLVQFQDESVVDDSQLPKDRFSAERLKGVDSTLKIQPAELGDSAMYLCASSLSGTYNSPLHFGNGTRLTVT.

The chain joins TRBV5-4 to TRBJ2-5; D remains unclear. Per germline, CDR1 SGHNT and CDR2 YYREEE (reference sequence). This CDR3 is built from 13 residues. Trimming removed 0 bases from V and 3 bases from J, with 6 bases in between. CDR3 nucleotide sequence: TGTGCCAGCAGCTTGGCTACCAAAGAGACCCAGTACTTC. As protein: CASSLATKETQYF. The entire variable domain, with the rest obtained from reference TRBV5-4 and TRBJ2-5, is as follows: ETGVTQSPTHLIKTRGQQVTLRCSSQSGHNTVSWYQQALGQGPQFIFQYYREEENGRGNFPPRFSGLQFPNYSSELNVNALELDDSALYLCASSLATKETQYFGPGTRLLVL.

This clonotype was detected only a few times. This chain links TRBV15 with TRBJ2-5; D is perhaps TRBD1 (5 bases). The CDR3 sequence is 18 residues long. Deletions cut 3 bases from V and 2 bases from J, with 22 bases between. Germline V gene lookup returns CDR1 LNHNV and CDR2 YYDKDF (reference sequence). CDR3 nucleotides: TGTGCCACCAGCAGGGAAGAGACAGTTTATGAGGATCAAGAGACCCAGTACTTC. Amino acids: CATSREETVYEDQETQYF.

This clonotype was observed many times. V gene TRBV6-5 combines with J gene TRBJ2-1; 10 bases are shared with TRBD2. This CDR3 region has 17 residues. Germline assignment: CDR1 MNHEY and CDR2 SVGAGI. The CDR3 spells CATRVAGGPEGYNEQFF. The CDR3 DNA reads TGTGCTACGAGGGTAGCGGGAGGACCAGAGGGCTACAATGAGCAGTTCTTC.

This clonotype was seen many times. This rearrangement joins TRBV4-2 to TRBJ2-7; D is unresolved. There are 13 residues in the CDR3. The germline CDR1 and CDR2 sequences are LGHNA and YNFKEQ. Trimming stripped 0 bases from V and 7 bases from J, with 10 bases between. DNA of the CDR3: TGTGCCAGCAGCCAAGAAATCGGTGGTGAGCAGTACTTC. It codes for CASSQEIGGEQYF.

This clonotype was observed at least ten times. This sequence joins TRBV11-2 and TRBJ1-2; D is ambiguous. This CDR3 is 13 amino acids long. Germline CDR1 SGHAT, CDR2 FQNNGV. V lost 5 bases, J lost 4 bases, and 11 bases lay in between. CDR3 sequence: CASSPSGIYGYTF. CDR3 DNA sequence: TGTGCCAGCAGCCCTTCGGGTATCTATGGCTACACCTTC. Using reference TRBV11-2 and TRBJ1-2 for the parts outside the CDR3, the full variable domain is EAGVAQSPRYKIIEKRQSVAFWCNPISGHATLYWYQQILGQGPKLLIQFQNNGVVDDSQLPKDRFSAERLKGVDSTLKIQPAKLEDSAVYLCASSPSGIYGYTFGSGTRLTVV.

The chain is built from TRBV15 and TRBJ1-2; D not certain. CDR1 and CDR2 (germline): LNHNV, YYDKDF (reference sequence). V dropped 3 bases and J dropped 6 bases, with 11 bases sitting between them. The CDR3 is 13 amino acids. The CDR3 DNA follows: TGTGCCACCAGCAGGGATCCAGACCATGGCTACACCTTC. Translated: CATSRDPDHGYTF. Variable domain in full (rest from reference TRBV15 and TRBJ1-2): DAMVIQNPRYQVTQFGKPVTLSCSQTLNHNVMYWYQQKSSQAPKLLFHYYDKDFNNEADTPDNFQSRRPNTSFCFLDIRSPGLGDTAMYLCATSRDPDHGYTFGSGTRLTVV.

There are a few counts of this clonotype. CDR3 sequence: CASSQELAGPARPTDTQYF. The CDR3 DNA reads TGCGCCAGCAGCCAAGAACTAGCGGGACCAGCCCGCCCGACAGATACGCAGTATTTT. This chain joins TRBV4-3 and TRBJ2-3, with 10 bases fitting TRBD2. From germline, CDR1 is LGHNA and CDR2 YSLEER. The CDR3 has 19 residues. V lost 0 bases, J lost 3 bases, and 12 bases stayed unmatched.

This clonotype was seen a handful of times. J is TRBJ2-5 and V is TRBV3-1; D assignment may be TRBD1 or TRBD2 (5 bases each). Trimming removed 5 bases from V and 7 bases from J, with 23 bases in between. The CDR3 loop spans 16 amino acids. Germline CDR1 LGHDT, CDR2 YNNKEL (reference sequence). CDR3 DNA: TGTGCCAGCAGCTTTGATCCGGGACCCCGCTCCCGGACCCAGTACTTC. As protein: CASSFDPGPRSRTQYF.

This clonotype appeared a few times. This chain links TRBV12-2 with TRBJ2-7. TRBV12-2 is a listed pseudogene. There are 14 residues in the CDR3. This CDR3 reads CASRLNMDLYEQYF. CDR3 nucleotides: TGTGCAAGTCGCTTAAATATGGACCTCTACGAGCAGTACTTC.

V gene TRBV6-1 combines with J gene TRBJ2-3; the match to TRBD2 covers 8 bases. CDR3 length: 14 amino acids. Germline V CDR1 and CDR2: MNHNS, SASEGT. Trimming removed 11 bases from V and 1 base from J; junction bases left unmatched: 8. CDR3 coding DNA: TGTGCCGGCCAACCGGGAGGGGGCACAGATACGCAGTATTTT. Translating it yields CAGQPGGGTDTQYF.

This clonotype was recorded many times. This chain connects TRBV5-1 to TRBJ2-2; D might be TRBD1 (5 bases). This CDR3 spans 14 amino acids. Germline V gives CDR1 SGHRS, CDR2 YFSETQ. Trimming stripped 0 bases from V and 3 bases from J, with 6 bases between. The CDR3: CASSLARDTGELFF. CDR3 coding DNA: TGCGCCAGCAGCTTGGCCAGGGACACCGGGGAGCTGTTTTTT.

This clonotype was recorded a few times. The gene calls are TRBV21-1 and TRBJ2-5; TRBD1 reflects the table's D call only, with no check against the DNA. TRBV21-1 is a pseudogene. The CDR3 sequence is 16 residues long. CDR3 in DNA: TGTGCCAGCAGCGAAGGGGGTGGGGACAGCGAAGAGACCCAGTACTTC. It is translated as CASSEGGGDSEETQYF.

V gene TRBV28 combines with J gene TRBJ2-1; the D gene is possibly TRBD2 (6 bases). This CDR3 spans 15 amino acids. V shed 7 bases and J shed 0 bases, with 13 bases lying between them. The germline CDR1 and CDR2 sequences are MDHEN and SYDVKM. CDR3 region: CASIRGFSSYNEQFF. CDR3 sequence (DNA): TGTGCCAGCATACGGGGGTTTAGCTCCTACAATGAGCAGTTCTTC.

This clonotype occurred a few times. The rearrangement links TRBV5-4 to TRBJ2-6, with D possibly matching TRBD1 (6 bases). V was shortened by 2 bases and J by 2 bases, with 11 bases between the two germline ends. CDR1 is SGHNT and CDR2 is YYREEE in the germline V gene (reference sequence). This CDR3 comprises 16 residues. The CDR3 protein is CASSLQAGAGANVLTF. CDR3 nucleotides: TGTGCCAGCAGCTTACAGGCAGGGGCTGGGGCCAACGTCCTGACTTTC.

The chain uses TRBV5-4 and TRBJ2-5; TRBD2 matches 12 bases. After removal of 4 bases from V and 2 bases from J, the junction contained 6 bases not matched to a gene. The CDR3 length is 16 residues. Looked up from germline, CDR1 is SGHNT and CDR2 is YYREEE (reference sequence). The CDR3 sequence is CASSTILAGGQETQYF. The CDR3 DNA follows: TGTGCCAGCAGCACCATCCTAGCGGGAGGGCAAGAGACCCAGTACTTC.

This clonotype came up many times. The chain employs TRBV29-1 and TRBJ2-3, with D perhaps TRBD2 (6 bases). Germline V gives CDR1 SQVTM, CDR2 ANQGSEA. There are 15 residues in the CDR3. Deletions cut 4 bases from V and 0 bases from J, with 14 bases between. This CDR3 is CSVAWTTASTDTQYF. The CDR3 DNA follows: TGCAGCGTTGCCTGGACTACTGCTAGCACAGATACGCAGTATTTT.

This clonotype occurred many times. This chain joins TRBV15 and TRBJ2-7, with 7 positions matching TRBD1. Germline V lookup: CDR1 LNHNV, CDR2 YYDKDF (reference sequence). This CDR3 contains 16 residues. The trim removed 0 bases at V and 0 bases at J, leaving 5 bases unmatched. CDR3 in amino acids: CATSRDTGQNSYEQYF. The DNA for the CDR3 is TGTGCCACCAGCAGAGATACGGGACAGAACTCCTACGAGCAGTACTTC.

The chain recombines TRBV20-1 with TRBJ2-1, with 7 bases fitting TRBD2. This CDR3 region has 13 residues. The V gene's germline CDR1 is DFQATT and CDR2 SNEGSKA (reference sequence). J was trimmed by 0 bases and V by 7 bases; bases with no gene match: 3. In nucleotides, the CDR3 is TGCAGTGGGGAGCGGGGCTCCTACAATGAGCAGTTCTTC. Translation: CSGERGSYNEQFF.

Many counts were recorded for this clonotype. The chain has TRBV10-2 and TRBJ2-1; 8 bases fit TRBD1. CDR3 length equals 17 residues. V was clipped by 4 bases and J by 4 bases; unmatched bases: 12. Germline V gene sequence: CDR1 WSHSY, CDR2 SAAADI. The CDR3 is CASSGQTRDRQYNEQFF. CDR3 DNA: TGCGCCAGCAGTGGACAGACCCGGGACAGGCAATACAATGAGCAGTTCTTC.

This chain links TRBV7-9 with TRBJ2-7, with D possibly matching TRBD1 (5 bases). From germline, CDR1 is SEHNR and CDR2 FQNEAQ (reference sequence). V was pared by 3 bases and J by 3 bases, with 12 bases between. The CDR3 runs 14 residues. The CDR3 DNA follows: TGTGCCAGCAGCTTCAGGGCCTCCAGCTACGAGCAGTACTTC. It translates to CASSFRASSYEQYF. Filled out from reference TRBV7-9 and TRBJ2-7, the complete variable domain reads DTGVSQNPRHKITKRGQNVTFRCDPISEHNRLYWYRQTLGQGPEFLTYFQNEAQLEKSRLLSDRFSAERPKGSFSTLEIQRTEQGDSAMYLCASSFRASSYEQYFGPGTRLTVT.

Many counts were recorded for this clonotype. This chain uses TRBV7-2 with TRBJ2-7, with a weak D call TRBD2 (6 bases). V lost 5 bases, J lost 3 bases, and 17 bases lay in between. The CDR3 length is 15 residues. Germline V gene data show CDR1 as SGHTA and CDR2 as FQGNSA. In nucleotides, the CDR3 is TGTGCCAGCAGCCGCGAGTGGGACTTCCTCTACGAGCAGTACTTC. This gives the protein CASSREWDFLYEQYF.

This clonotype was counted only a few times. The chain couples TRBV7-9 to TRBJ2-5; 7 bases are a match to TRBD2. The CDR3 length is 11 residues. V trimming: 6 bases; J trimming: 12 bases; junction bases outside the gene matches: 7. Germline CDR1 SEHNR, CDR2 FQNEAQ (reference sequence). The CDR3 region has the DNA TGTGCCAGCAGTTCGGGACTAACCAAGTACTTC. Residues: CASSSGLTKYF.

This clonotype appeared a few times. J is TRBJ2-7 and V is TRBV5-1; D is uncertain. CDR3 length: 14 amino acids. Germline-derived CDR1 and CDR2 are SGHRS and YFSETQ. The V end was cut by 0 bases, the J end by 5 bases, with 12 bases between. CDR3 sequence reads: CASSLGQEWNEQYF. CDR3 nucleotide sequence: TGCGCCAGCAGCTTGGGGCAGGAATGGAACGAGCAGTACTTC.

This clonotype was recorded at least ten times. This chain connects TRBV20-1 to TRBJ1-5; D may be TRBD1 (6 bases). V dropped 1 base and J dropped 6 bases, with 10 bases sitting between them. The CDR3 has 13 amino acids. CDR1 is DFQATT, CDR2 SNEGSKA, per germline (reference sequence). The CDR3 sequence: CSARGKTGQPQHF. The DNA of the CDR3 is TGCAGTGCTAGAGGCAAGACAGGTCAGCCCCAGCATTTT.

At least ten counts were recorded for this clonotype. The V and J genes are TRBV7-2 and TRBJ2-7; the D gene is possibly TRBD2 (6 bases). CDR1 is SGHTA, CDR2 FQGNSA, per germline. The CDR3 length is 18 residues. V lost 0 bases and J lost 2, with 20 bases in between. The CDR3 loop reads CASSLASVQTTGAYEQYF. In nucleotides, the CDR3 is TGTGCCAGCAGCTTAGCGAGCGTTCAGACCACGGGGGCCTACGAGCAGTACTTC.

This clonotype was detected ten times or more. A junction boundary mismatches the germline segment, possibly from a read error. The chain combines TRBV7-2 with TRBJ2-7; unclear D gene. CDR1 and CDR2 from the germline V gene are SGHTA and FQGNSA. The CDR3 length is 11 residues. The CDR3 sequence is CASSFSHEQYF. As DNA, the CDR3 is TGTGCCAGCAGCTTCTCCCACGAGCAGTACTTC.

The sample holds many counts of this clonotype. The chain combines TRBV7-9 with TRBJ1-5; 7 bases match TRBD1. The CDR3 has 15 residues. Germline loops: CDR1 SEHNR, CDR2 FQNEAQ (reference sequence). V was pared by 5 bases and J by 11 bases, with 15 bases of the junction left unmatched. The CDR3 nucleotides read TGTGCCAGCAGCACCGACAGGGACGCTGGGAGGGCCCAGCATTTT. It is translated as CASSTDRDAGRAQHF.